This T cell receptor beta chain came from a study of OX40 agonist ivuxolimab in advanced cancers. This CDR3 region has 16 residues. CDR1 and CDR2 (germline): MNHEY, SVGAGI. Turning to this clone: As yet, its antigen is unknown. One end of the junction fails to match germline, which may point to a read error. This same CDR3 is encoded by further DNA sequences in the sample.

Study-wide results and caveats: CD4+ and CD8+ blood T cells expanded clonally by week 6 at 0.1 to 3.0 mg/kg.

Measured with immunoSEQ multiplex PCR; TCRdb has only the in-frame clones, and not every one. The sample holds roughly 80,000 clones, 90% to 95% seen once. The clonotype originates from an adult with an advanced solid tumor such as melanoma, head and neck, liver or kidney cancer. Sequenced material: CD4+ or CD8+ T cells sorted from blood, taken in a trial of the OX40 agonist ivuxolimab. This chain links TRBV6-5 with TRBJ2-1, with 13 bases lining up with TRBD2. The CDR3 DNA reads as TGCGCCAGCAGTTTCGGACGGACTAGCGGGAGTAATGAGCAGTTCTTC. Its protein product is CASSFGRTSGSNEQFF.